This TCR beta chain emerged from a study of OX40 agonist ivuxolimab in advanced cancers. On the study more broadly: Patients were treated with intravenous ivuxolimab, dosed at 0.01 to 10 mg/kg and infused every 2 weeks. Earlier anti-PD-1, anti-PD-L1 or anti-CTLA-4 therapy was permitted; over 35% had received some. Three patients had partial responses: one hepatocellular carcinoma, two cutaneous melanoma. Findings and caveats of the study: A proportion of nonresponders additionally exhibited low normalized T-cell clonal expansion.

Per germline, CDR1 SGHAT and CDR2 FQDESV (reference sequence). CDR3 length equals 15 residues. Trimming stripped 5 bases from V and 2 bases from J, with 15 bases between. Profiling relied on immunoSEQ multiplex PCR, and the TCRdb table lists in-frame clones only, not all of them. The sample has tens of thousands of clones; approximately 77% are singletons. As to this clone: Its antigen is not identified.

V and J are TRBV11-1 and TRBJ2-5; no clear D. Material: CD4+ or CD8+ T cells sorted from blood, obtained in a trial of the OX40 agonist ivuxolimab. The sequence came from an adult with an advanced solid tumor such as melanoma, head and neck, liver or kidney cancer. CDR3 residues: CASSRRRNIQETQYF. CDR3 sequence (DNA): TGTGCCAGCAGCCGTCGACGGAACATACAAGAGACCCAGTACTTC. The whole variable domain, remainder taken from reference TRBV11-1 and TRBJ2-5, is EAEVAQSPRYKITEKSQAVAFWCDPISGHATLYWYRQILGQGPELLVQFQDESVVDDSQLPKDRFSAERLKGVDSTLKIQPAELGDSAMYLCASSRRRNIQETQYFGPGTRLLVL.